This T cell receptor beta chain was found in a study of spatial heterogeneity in lung cancer. Notes on the study in general: Tumor mutation count correlated with how many alpha and beta TCRs expanded intratumorally.

This clonotype showed up many times. Its antigen is unidentified. This beta chain is a stray read from a library made for alpha chains; its abundance is not meaningful. The sample's time point: sample taken at primary tumor resection. The CDR3 consists of 13 residues. The germline V gene has CDR1 MNHNY and CDR2 SVGAGI (reference sequence). V lost 2 bases and J lost 2, with 6 bases in between. TCRdb redid the calling of the 5' RACE reads with MiXCR, one entry per CDR3 protein. Altogether more than 15,000 distinct CDR3 sequences are present, roughly 6.2% being singletons, with the ten largest covering 5.5% to 8%.

This sequence was found in a male donor with early-stage non-small cell lung cancer. Source: lung tumor tissue, taken at surgery. This chain uses TRBV6-6 with TRBJ1-1; D remains unclear. The CDR3 bases are TGTGCCAGCAGTTACCGGCCCAACACTGAAGCTTTCTTT. It is translated as CASSYRPNTEAFF.